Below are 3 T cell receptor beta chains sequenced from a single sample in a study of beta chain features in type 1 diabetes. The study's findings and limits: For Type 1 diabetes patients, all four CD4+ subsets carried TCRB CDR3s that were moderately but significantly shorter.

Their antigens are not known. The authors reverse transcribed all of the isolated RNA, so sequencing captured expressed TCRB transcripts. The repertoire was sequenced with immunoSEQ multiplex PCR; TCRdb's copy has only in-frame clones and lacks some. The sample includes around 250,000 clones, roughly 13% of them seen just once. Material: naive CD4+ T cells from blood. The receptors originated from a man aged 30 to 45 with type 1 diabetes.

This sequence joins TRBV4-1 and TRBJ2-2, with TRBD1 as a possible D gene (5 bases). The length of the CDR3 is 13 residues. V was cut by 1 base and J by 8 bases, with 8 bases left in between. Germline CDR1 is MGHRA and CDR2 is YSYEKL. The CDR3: CASSQVGVGELFF. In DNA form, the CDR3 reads TGCGCCAGCAGCCAAGTAGGGGTGGGGGAGCTGTTTTTT.

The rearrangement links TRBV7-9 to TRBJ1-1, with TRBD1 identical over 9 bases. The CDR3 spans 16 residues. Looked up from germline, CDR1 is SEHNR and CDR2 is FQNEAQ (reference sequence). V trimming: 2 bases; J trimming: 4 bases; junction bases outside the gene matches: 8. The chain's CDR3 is CASSLSGTGMGTEAFF. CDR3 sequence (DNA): TGTGCCAGCAGCTTATCCGGGACAGGGATGGGCACTGAAGCTTTCTTT. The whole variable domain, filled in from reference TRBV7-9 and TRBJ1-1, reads DTGVSQNPRHKITKRGQNVTFRCDPISEHNRLYWYRQTLGQGPEFLTYFQNEAQLEKSRLLSDRFSAERPKGSFSTLEIQRTEQGDSAMYLCASSLSGTGMGTEAFFGQGTRLTVV.

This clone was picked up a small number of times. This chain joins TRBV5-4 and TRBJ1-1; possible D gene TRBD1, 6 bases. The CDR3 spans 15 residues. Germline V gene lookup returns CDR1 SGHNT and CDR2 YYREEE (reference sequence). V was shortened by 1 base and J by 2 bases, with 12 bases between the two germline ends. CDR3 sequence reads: CASSLTQGYNTEAFF. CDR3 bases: TGTGCCAGCAGCTTGACACAGGGCTATAACACTGAAGCTTTCTTT.